A selection of T cell receptor beta chains follows, all from one sample in a study of STAT5B mutations in CD4+ large granular lymphocyte leukemia. Profiling relied on immunoSEQ multiplex PCR, and the TCRdb table lists in-frame clones only, not all of them. In the table there are nearly 45,000 clones, approximately 86% of which are singletons. Sequencing was done on a sample of CD4+ T cells from blood buffy coats. Receptors were obtained from a human donor in good health. Both conserved end residues are part of each CDR3. D genes are given only for firm matches. Clone size is shown for a subset of rows, as once, few, many or a class of expanded clone.

length	size	V	J	D	DNA	CDR3
13	-	TRBV4-3	TRBJ2-1	-	TGCGCCAGCAGCCAGGGATTCCCAGAAGAGCAGTTCTTC	CASSQGFPEEQFF
15	few	TRBV7-2	TRBJ1-1	-	TGTGCCAGCAGTCGACAGTTCCTCAGGGACACTGAAGCTTTCTTT	CASSRQFLRDTEAFF
16	-	TRBV5-6	TRBJ2-6	-	TGTGCCAGCAGCGCCGGACAGTACTCTGGGGCCAACGTCCTGACTTTC	CASSAGQYSGANVLTF
13	-	TRBV5-6	TRBJ2-7	TRBD2	TGTGCCAGCAGCTTACGGGGGGGGAACGAGCAGTACTTC	CASSLRGGNEQYF
13	-	TRBV2	TRBJ2-7	-	TGTGCCAGCAGGGAGGGGACAGATTACGAGCAGTACTTC	CASREGTDYEQYF
14	-	TRBV30	TRBJ2-3	-	TGTGCCTGGAGTGTAGGCGGGACGGCAGATACGCAGTATTTT	CAWSVGGTADTQYF
13	few	TRBV6-1	TRBJ1-5	-	TGTGCCAGCAGAGAAGGGCTCAATCAGCCCCAGCATTTT	CASREGLNQPQHF
16	-	TRBV19	TRBJ2-1	TRBD2	TGTGCCAGTAGGACTCAAGCGGGAGCGTTCTACAATGAGCAGTTCTTC	CASRTQAGAFYNEQFF
11	-	TRBV2	TRBJ2-1	-	TGTGCCAGCGACTACCACAATGAGCAGTTCTTC	CASDYHNEQFF
14	-	TRBV5-1	TRBJ2-5	TRBD2	TGCGCCAGCAGACTCCGACTAGCCGAAGAGACCCAGTACTTC	CASRLRLAEETQYF
13	-	TRBV27	TRBJ2-7	-	TGTGCCAGCAGTTTAAGGTATGGGGGCGAGCAGTACTTC	CASSLRYGGEQYF